A single sample is the source of the 8 T cell receptor beta chains below, sequenced in a study of T-cell memory formation after mild COVID-19. TCRdb recomputed calls from the 5' RACE reads with MiXCR, one row per CDR3 protein. The sample has about 560,000 distinct CDR3 sequences; around 15% are singletons. Material: PBMCs or a T cell subset sorted from them (not recorded which). The receptor set was obtained from an adult woman who had mild COVID-19 (a few samples of this study predate the infection). Cell type and time point are not known.

This sequence joins TRBV4-2 and TRBJ1-1; D is uncertain. The CDR3 has 12 amino acids. V was pared by 4 bases and J by 4 bases, with 7 bases between. CDR1 LGHNA and CDR2 YNFKEQ come from the germline V gene. The CDR3 spells CASSLTSTEAFF. In DNA form, the CDR3 reads TGTGCCAGCAGCCTGACTAGCACTGAAGCTTTCTTT.

The chain links TRBV18 to TRBJ2-5; D is possibly TRBD1 (6 bases). The CDR3 spans 14 residues. The ends were cut back, 2 bases at V and 5 bases at J, with 12 bases in the middle. Germline assignment: CDR1 KGHSH and CDR2 LQKENI. CDR3 sequence: CASSPSTGSETQYF. The CDR3 coding sequence is TGTGCCAGCTCACCATCGACAGGATCGGAGACCCAGTACTTC.

This clonotype came up a few times. The chain has TRBV5-1 and TRBJ1-3; D remains unclear. This CDR3 is 17 amino acids long. Trimming shortened V by 0 bases and J by 0 bases, and 13 bases separated the two germline ends. Germline CDR1 is SGHRS and CDR2 is YFSETQ. In nucleotides, the CDR3 is TGCGCCAGCAGCTTGGGGGGTCAACTCTACTCTGGAAACACCATATATTTT. It codes for CASSLGGQLYSGNTIYF.

The chain recombines TRBV4-2 with TRBJ2-1; D remains unclear. Germline CDR1 LGHNA, CDR2 YNFKEQ. The CDR3 runs 18 residues. V dropped 6 bases and J dropped 0 bases, with 21 bases sitting between them. CDR3 DNA: TGTGCCAGCAGTCGAACCCCAGTGGTAGGATCCTCCTACAATGAGCAGTTCTTC. It yields the protein CASSRTPVVGSSYNEQFF.

This chain joins TRBV5-1 and TRBJ2-1; D uncertain. The CDR3 is made up of 16 amino acids. Between the trimmed V and J ends, which lost 5 bases and 6 bases, there was a span of 21 bases. Germline assignment: CDR1 SGHRS and CDR2 YFSETQ. CDR3 bases: TGCGCCAGCAGGCCCATCCTCATCACCGACATCAATGAGCAGTTCTTC. Translated: CASRPILITDINEQFF.

Here the CDR3 DNA reads TGTGCCAGCAGTACAGGGGAGAGGAATTCACCCCTCCACTTT. It codes for CASSTGERNSPLHF. This chain uses TRBV6-2 or TRBV6-3 with TRBJ1-6, with 7 bases fitting TRBD1. This CDR3 region has 14 residues. Germline-derived CDR1 and CDR2 are MNHEY and SVGEGT. V trimming: 5 bases; J trimming: 7 bases; junction bases outside the gene matches: 5.

The V gene is TRBV20-1, the J gene TRBJ2-7; 11 bases are a match to TRBD1. The CDR3 covers 20 residues. CDR1 DFQATT and CDR2 SNEGSKA come from the germline V gene (reference sequence). J gave up 0 bases and V 5 bases, and 21 bases lay outside the gene matches. The CDR3 DNA reads as TGCAGTGCTCGGGGACAGGGGGGTTTCGCGTCGAAAACGAGCTCCTACGAGCAGTACTTC. This sequence encodes CSARGQGGFASKTSSYEQYF.

This clonotype came up a few times. The rearrangement uses TRBV4-2 and TRBJ1-1, with a possible D match to TRBD1 (5 bases). CDR3 size: 15 residues. Trimming cost V 0 bases and J 1 base, with 9 bases left between them. CDR1 and CDR2 from the germline V gene are LGHNA and YNFKEQ. CDR3 in amino acids: CASSQESGRNTEAFF. Here the CDR3 DNA reads TGTGCCAGCAGCCAAGAGTCGGGACGGAACACTGAAGCTTTCTTT.